This T cell receptor beta chain stems from a study of cytomegalovirus exposure and HLA in healthy donors. In the case of this clone: Its antigen is as yet unknown.

CDR1 is SNHLY and CDR2 is FYNNEI in the germline V gene. V dropped 10 bases and J dropped 4 bases, with 13 bases sitting between them. The CDR3 is 12 residues long. The PCR contained 60 Vbeta and 13 Jbeta primers. Sequenced by immunoSEQ multiplex PCR; TCRdb stores in-frame clones only, minus some. The sample lists over 85,000 clones; around 60% were seen once. Study results and caveats: Presence/absence analyses supposed approximately even sequencing depth among donors. Previously analyzed data showed that most TCR beta V segments were productive at a frequency of about 90% or about 30%. A missense variant in DCLRE1C was later tied to TCR beta V- and J-gene trimming.

The clonotype was recovered from a human donor in good health. Source material: PBMCs. The chain employs TRBV2 and TRBJ1-1, with D unresolved. CDR3 amino acids: CATRTEGTEAFF. The CDR3 DNA sequence: TGTGCCACACGAACGGAGGGCACTGAAGCTTTCTTT.